The sequence of this TCR beta chain was determined in a study of OX40 agonist ivuxolimab in advanced cancers. The protocol was immunoSEQ multiplex PCR, while the TCRdb copy is restricted to in-frame clones and leaves out a portion. The sample lists approximately 86,000 clones; 85% to 90% were seen once. This clone was recorded a few times. V gave up 1 base and J gave up 5 bases, with 11 bases separating them. Looked up from germline, CDR1 is GTSNPN and CDR2 is SVGIG (reference sequence). This CDR3 comprises 13 residues. Systemic immunosuppression or autoimmune disease history was grounds to exclude patients.

The sequence was collected from an adult with an advanced solid tumor such as melanoma, head and neck, liver or kidney cancer. The material was CD4+ or CD8+ T cells sorted from blood, obtained in a trial of the OX40 agonist ivuxolimab. The gene calls are TRBV30 and TRBJ1-1; D gene unclear. CDR3 loop: CAWSAFHVTEAFF. The CDR3 region has the DNA TGTGCCTGGAGTGCCTTCCACGTGACTGAAGCTTTCTTT.